This is a list of T cell receptor beta chains from one sample in a study of cytomegalovirus exposure and HLA in healthy donors. TCRdb's copy holds only in-frame clones and misses some; the assay was immunoSEQ multiplex PCR. The sample includes 100,000 to 150,000 clones, 17% seen only once; the top ten take about 2.6%. The sequencing sample was made of PBMCs. All receptors derive from a female donor in good health and CMV-seropositive. Each CDR3 is given with its conserved first and last residue. The order of the fields is CDR3 protein, CDR3 DNA, clone size, V gene, D gene, J gene. A D gene is named only where the DNA matches it firmly. Size is stated for part of the rows, as once, few or many counts, or as a class when the clone is expanded.

CASSNAGSVEAFF | TGTGCCAGCAGTAACGCAGGGTCTGTTGAAGCTTTCTTT | NA | TRBV25-1 | NA | TRBJ1-1
CSVDGAGGSVHTF | TGCAGCGTTGACGGGGCAGGGGGCTCCGTTCACACCTTC | few | TRBV29-1 | TRBD1 | TRBJ1-2
CASRPLSYEQYF | TGTGCCAGCAGACCCCTATCCTACGAGCAGTACTTC | NA | TRBV7-9 | NA | TRBJ2-7
CASSQEGSYYGYTF | TGTGCCAGCAGCCAAGAGGGCAGTTACTATGGCTACACCTTC | NA | TRBV4-2 | NA | TRBJ1-2
CASSPTIGGEQYF | TGTGCCAGCAGCCCAACGATCGGGGGCGAGCAGTACTTC | NA | TRBV5-6 | NA | TRBJ2-7
CASTPGTSYEQYF | TGTGCCAGCACCCCCGGGACTAGCTACGAGCAGTACTTC | NA | TRBV7-9 | TRBD2 | TRBJ2-7
CASSLDSGADTQYF | TGTGCTAGCAGCTTAGATTCGGGGGCAGATACGCAGTATTTT | few | TRBV7-7 | NA | TRBJ2-3
CASSVLAGGIQETQYF | TGTGCCAGCAGTGTACTAGCGGGGGGAATACAAGAGACCCAGTACTTC | few | TRBV6-1 | TRBD2 | TRBJ2-5
CASSLAQYYEQYF | TGTGCCAGCAGCTTAGCACAATACTACGAGCAGTACTTC | NA | TRBV7-2 | NA | TRBJ2-7
CASSLVGQYSGNGIYF | TGCGCCAGCAGCTTGGTGGGACAATACTCTGGAAATGGCATATATTTT | few | TRBV5-1 | NA | TRBJ1-3
CASSPGLRGWGTDTQYF | TGTGCCAGCAGCCCAGGGCTCCGGGGGTGGGGCACAGATACGCAGTATTTT | few | TRBV9 | NA | TRBJ2-3
CASSQSTGTSPETQYF | TGTGCCAGCAGCCAGTCTACCGGGACTAGTCCTGAGACCCAGTACTTC | few | TRBV4-2 | TRBD2 | TRBJ2-5
CATSRDLRQDSSGANVLTF | TGTGCCACCAGCAGAGATCTGCGACAGGACAGCTCTGGGGCCAACGTCCTGACTTTC | few | TRBV15 | NA | TRBJ2-6
CASRSTGGPYEQYF | TGTGCCAGCAGGTCTACAGGGGGGCCCTACGAGCAGTACTTC | few | TRBV27 | TRBD1 | TRBJ2-7
CASNPDRDSYGYTF | TGTGCCAGCAACCCAGACAGGGATAGCTATGGCTACACCTTC | once | TRBV6-5 | TRBD1 | TRBJ1-2
CSVEDQLRTDTQYF | TGCAGCGTTGAAGATCAACTTCGCACAGATACGCAGTATTTT | few | TRBV29-1 | NA | TRBJ2-3
CASSLSRLRAGQGVHDGYTF | TGCGCCAGCAGCCTTTCTCGACTAAGGGCGGGACAGGGAGTTCACGATGGCTACACCTTC | NA | TRBV4-1 | TRBD1 | TRBJ1-2
CASSRYLGTEETQYF | TGCGCCAGCAGCCGATACCTAGGGACAGAAGAGACCCAGTACTTC | few | TRBV4-3 | TRBD1 | TRBJ2-5
CASSLTSSYNEQFF | TGTGCCAGCAGTTTGACTAGCTCCTACAATGAGCAGTTCTTC | few | TRBV28 | NA | TRBJ2-1
CASSLEEGNYGYTF | TGCGCCAGCAGCTTGGAGGAGGGGAACTATGGCTACACCTTC | few | TRBV5-1 | NA | TRBJ1-2
CASSQEARGGSTDTQYF | TGCGCCAGCAGCCAAGAGGCCCGGGGGGGCTCCACAGATACGCAGTATTTT | NA | TRBV4-3 | TRBD2 | TRBJ2-3
CASSLMRVQRNEQFF | TGTGCCAGCAGTTTAATGCGGGTACAACGCAATGAGCAGTTCTTC | NA | TRBV27 | NA | TRBJ2-1
CASSSVGQVFYEQYF | TGTGCCAGCAGCTCGGTGGGACAGGTTTTCTACGAGCAGTACTTC | few | TRBV7-9 | TRBD1 | TRBJ2-7
CASSLSVLSIRGLYNEQFF | TGTGCCAGTAGTCTGTCGGTACTTTCCATCAGGGGGCTCTACAATGAGCAGTTCTTC | NA | TRBV19 | TRBD1 | TRBJ2-1
CASSFGQNYGYTF | TGTGCCAGCAGTTTCGGACAGAACTATGGCTACACCTTC | few | TRBV27 | NA | TRBJ1-2
CASSQDLLWQGAGYEQYF | TGCGCCAGCAGCCAAGATCTTTTGTGGCAGGGGGCGGGCTACGAGCAGTACTTC | NA | TRBV4-1 | TRBD1 | TRBJ2-7
CASSLRGYGNQPQHF | TGTGCCAGCAGTTTAAGAGGGTATGGCAATCAGCCCCAGCATTTT | NA | TRBV27 | NA | TRBJ1-5
CASSASPPSNTEAFF | TGTGCCAGCAGCGCGAGTCCTCCATCGAACACTGAAGCTTTCTTT | few | TRBV16 | NA | TRBJ1-1
CASSPLAVYEQYF | TGCGCCAGCAGCCCCCTTGCGGTTTACGAGCAGTACTTC | few | TRBV5-1 | NA | TRBJ2-7
CASINSRLGTDTQYF | TGTGCCAGCATAAACAGTAGACTAGGCACAGATACGCAGTATTTT | NA | TRBV5-8 | NA | TRBJ2-3
CASSVGAGGKNTEAFF | TGTGCCAGCAGCGTAGGGGCAGGGGGCAAGAACACTGAAGCTTTCTTT | few | TRBV9 | TRBD1 | TRBJ1-1
CATLPAITGGYEQYF | TGTGCCACCCTCCCGGCCATAACAGGGGGGTACGAGCAGTACTTC | NA | TRBV15 | TRBD1 | TRBJ2-7
CASSLDSSNEQFF | TGTGCCAGCAGTTTGGACAGCTCCAATGAGCAGTTCTTC | NA | TRBV2 | NA | TRBJ2-1
CSVEKSHCRF | TGCAGCGTGGAGAAGTCCCATTGCCGATTC | few | TRBV29-1 | NA | TRBJ2-7
CASSPNRGRDQPQHF | TGTGCCAGCAGCCCAAACAGGGGTAGGGATCAGCCCCAGCATTTT | NA | TRBV7-2 | TRBD1 | TRBJ1-5
CASTYLNEKLFF | TGTGCCAGCACGTATTTAAATGAAAAACTGTTTTTT | NA | TRBV28 | NA | TRBJ1-4